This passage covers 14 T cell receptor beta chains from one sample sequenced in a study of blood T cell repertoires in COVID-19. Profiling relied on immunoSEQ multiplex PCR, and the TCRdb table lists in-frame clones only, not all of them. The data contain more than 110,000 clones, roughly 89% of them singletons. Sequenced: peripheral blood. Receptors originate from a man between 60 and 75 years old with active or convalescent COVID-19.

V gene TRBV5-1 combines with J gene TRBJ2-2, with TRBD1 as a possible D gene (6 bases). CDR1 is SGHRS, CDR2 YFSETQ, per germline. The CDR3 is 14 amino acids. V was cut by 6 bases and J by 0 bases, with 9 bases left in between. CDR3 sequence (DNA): TGCGCCAGCATGGGGGCCGCGAACACCGGGGAGCTGTTTTTT. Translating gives CASMGAANTGELFF.

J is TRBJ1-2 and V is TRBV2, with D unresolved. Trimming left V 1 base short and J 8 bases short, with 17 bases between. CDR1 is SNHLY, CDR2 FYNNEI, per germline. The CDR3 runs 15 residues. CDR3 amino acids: CASSEVATGLRGYTF. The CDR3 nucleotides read TGTGCCAGCAGTGAAGTGGCCACGGGTCTAAGAGGCTACACCTTC.

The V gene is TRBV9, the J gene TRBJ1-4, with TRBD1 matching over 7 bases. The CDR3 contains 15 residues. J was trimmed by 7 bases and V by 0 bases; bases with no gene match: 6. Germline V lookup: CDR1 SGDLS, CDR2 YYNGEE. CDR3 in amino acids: CASSVGGGSFEKLFF. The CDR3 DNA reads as TGTGCCAGCAGCGTAGGAGGGGGCTCCTTTGAAAAACTGTTTTTT.

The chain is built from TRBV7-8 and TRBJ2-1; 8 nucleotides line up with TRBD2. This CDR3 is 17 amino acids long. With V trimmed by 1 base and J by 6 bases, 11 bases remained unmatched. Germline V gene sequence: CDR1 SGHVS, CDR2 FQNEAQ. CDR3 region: CASSLVSGRGGSNEQFF. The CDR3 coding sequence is TGTGCCAGCAGCTTAGTAAGCGGGAGAGGAGGGAGCAATGAGCAGTTCTTC.

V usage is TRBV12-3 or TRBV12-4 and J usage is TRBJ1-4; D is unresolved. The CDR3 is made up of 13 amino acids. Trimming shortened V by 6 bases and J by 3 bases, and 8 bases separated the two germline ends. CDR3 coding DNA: TGTGCCAGCAGCCGAGCCCCTAATGAAAAACTGTTTTTT. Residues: CASSRAPNEKLFF.

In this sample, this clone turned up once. The DNA of the CDR3 is TGCAGTGCTAGTCAGTCTAGCGGGTATTTCAATGAGCAGTTCTTC. Its protein is CSASQSSGYFNEQFF. The chain has TRBV20-1 and TRBJ2-1; TRBD2 aligns across 8 bases. Germline-derived CDR1 and CDR2 are DFQATT and SNEGSKA (reference sequence). V lost 3 bases, J lost 6 bases, and 10 bases stayed unmatched. This CDR3 contains 15 residues.

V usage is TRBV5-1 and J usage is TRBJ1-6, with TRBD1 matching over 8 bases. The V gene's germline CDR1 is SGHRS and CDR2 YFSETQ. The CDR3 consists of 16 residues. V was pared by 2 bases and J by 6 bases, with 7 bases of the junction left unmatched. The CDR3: CASSLIDRGGNSPLHF. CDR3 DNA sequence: TGCGCCAGCAGCTTAATCGACAGGGGTGGTAATTCACCCCTCCACTTT.

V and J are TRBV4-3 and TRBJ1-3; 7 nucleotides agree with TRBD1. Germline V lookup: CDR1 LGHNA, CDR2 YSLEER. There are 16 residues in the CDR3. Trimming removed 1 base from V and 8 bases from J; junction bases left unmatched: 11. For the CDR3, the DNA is TGCGCCAGCAGCCAAGGACAGGGTTCCTCTCTGGACACCATATATTTT. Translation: CASSQGQGSSLDTIYF.

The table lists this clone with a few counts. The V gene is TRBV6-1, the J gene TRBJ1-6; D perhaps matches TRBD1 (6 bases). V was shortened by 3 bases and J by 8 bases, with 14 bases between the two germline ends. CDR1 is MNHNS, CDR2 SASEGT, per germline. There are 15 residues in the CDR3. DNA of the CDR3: TGTGCCAGCAGTGATTTACAGGGAAATCATTCACCCCTCCACTTT. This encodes CASSDLQGNHSPLHF.

CDR3 sequence (DNA): TGTGCCAGCAGTGGGCGGACTAGCGGAGGGAGTGAGCAGTTCTTC. Its protein is CASSGRTSGGSEQFF. The chain has TRBV25-1 and TRBJ2-1; 10 bases line up with TRBD2. The junction had 9 bases not matched to a gene; V was cut back by 4 bases and J by 9 bases. The CDR3 covers 15 residues. The germline gives CDR1 MGHDK, CDR2 SYGVNS.

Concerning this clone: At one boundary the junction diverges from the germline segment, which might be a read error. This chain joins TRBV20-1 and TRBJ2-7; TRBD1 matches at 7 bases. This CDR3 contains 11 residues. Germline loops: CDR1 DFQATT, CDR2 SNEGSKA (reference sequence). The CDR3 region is CSSLRQGPSLF. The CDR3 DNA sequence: TGCAGTTCACTCCGACAGGGACCCTCCCTCTTC.

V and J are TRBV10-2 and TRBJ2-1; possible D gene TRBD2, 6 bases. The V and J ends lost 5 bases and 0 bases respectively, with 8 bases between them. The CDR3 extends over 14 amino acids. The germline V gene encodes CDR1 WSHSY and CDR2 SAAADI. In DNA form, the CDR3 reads TGCGCCAGCAGTCTACTAGCCTCCTACAATGAGCAGTTCTTC. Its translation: CASSLLASYNEQFF.

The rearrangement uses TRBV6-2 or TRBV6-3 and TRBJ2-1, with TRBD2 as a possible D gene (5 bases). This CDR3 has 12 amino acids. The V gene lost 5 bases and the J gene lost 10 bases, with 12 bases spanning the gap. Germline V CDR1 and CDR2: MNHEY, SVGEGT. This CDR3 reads CASSEGRREQFF. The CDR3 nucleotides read TGTGCCAGCAGTGAGGGCCGCAGGGAGCAGTTCTTC.

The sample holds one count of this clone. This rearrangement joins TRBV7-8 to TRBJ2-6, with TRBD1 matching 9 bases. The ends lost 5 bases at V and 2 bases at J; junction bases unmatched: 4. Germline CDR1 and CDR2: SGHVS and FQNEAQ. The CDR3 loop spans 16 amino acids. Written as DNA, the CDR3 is TGTGCCAGCAGCATAACAGGGGGCGCTGGGGCCAACGTCCTGACTTTC. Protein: CASSITGGAGANVLTF.